This entry lists 20 T cell receptor beta chains sequenced from one sample in a study of cytomegalovirus exposure and HLA in healthy donors. The PCR was carried out with 60 Vbeta primers and 13 Jbeta primers. Profiling relied on immunoSEQ multiplex PCR, and the TCRdb table lists in-frame clones only, not all of them. The sample has approximately 210,000 clones, around 80% seen once. The sample was PBMCs. These receptors all stem from a man aged 18 to 29 in good health and CMV-seronegative.

This clone was seen more than once but under ten times. The rearrangement uses TRBV6-1 and TRBJ2-2; 8 positions agree with TRBD1. Germline loops: CDR1 MNHNS, CDR2 SASEGT. V shed 8 bases, J shed 5 bases, and the junction held 7 bases outside the gene matches. This CDR3 has 14 amino acids. The CDR3 DNA reads as TGTGCCAGCGGAGACAGGGGCGGGACCGGGGAGCTGTTTTTT. This sequence encodes CASGDRGGTGELFF.

V usage is TRBV10-3 and J usage is TRBJ2-5; tentative D call: TRBD2 (6 bases). CDR1 is ENHRY and CDR2 is SYGVKD in the germline V gene. The V and J ends lost 2 bases and 3 bases respectively, with 10 bases between them. This CDR3 contains 14 residues. In nucleotides, the CDR3 is TGTGCCATCAGTGAGCGGGGACTGGAAGAGACCCAGTACTTC. This sequence encodes CAISERGLEETQYF.

This clone has just a few counts. The CDR3 is CASPLERNYGYTF. DNA for the CDR3: TGTGCCAGCCCATTAGAGAGGAACTATGGCTACACCTTC. The chain uses TRBV21-1 and TRBJ1-2. TRBV21-1 is deemed a pseudogene. CDR3 length: 13 amino acids.

The rearrangement links TRBV7-9 to TRBJ1-3; unclear D gene. The CDR3 totals 17 residues. V was shortened by 3 bases and J by 4 bases, with 19 bases between the two germline ends. Germline values: CDR1 SEHNR, CDR2 FQNEAQ (reference sequence). The DNA of the CDR3 is TGTGCCAGCAGCTTTTTTCTAAGTGCCCTAACGGGAAACACCATATATTTT. Its translation is CASSFFLSALTGNTIYF.

The chain uses TRBV15 and TRBJ2-6, with D possibly matching TRBD1 (5 bases). From germline, CDR1 is LNHNV and CDR2 YYDKDF (reference sequence). V was shortened by 3 bases and J by 0 bases, with 15 bases between the two germline ends. This CDR3 is 18 amino acids long. CDR3 loop: CATSSHEGAFSGANVLTF. The CDR3, as DNA: TGTGCCACCAGCAGCCACGAAGGGGCCTTCTCTGGGGCCAACGTCCTGACTTTC.

For this clone: The junction and the germline gene differ at one end; a read error may be behind it. The chain is built from TRBV18 and TRBJ2-7; a possible D gene is TRBD2 (5 bases). This CDR3 is built from 14 residues. From germline, CDR1 is KGHSH and CDR2 LQKENI. The DNA for the CDR3 is TGTGCCAGCCCACCTGACACGGGGTCGTACGAGCAGTACTTC. This translates into CASPPDTGSYEQYF.

This clone came up once. V and J are TRBV7-2 and TRBJ2-7; 7 bases map to TRBD1. The V segment lost 4 bases and the J segment 2 bases; nucleotides outside the gene matches: 5. The V gene's germline CDR1 is SGHTA and CDR2 FQGNSA. This CDR3 is 14 amino acids long. As DNA, the CDR3 is TGTGCCAGCAGCTCCCAAGGGGGCGCCTACGAGCAGTACTTC. It codes for CASSSQGGAYEQYF.

The CDR3 coding sequence is TGTGCCAGCAGAGCAGAGGGACTAGCGGACTACGAGCAGTACTTC. It yields the protein CASRAEGLADYEQYF. The genes are TRBV28 and TRBJ2-7, with 11 positions matching TRBD2. Trimming removed 6 bases from V and 3 bases from J; junction bases left unmatched: 7. Germline V gene sequence: CDR1 MDHEN, CDR2 SYDVKM. The CDR3 has 15 amino acids.

The V call is TRBV14, the J call TRBJ2-2; D possibly corresponds to TRBD1 (5 bases). Trimming removed 7 bases from V and 0 bases from J, with 9 bases in between. Germline-derived CDR1 and CDR2 are SGHDN and FVKESK. The CDR3 spans 14 residues. CDR3 sequence reads: CASKAGTNTGELFF. As DNA, the CDR3 is TGTGCCAGCAAGGCAGGGACGAACACCGGGGAGCTGTTTTTT. Looking up the rest from reference TRBV14 and TRBJ2-2 gives the full variable domain: EAGVTQFPSHSVIEKGQTVTLRCDPISGHDNLYWYRRVMGKEIKFLLHFVKESKQDESGMPNNRFLAERTGGTYSTLKVQPAELEDSGVYFCASKAGTNTGELFFGEGSRLTVL.

Remarks on this clone: Other nucleotide sequences in the sample specify the same CDR3. The chain joins TRBV4-3 to TRBJ2-7; the D is unclear. Trimming removed 0 bases from V and 0 bases from J, with 6 bases in between. CDR3 length: 14 amino acids. CDR1 is LGHNA and CDR2 is YSLEER in the germline V gene. CDR3 amino acids: CASSQDPSSYEQYF. In nucleotides, the CDR3 is TGCGCCAGCAGCCAAGACCCCTCCTCCTACGAGCAGTACTTC.

The chain recombines TRBV6-1 with TRBJ2-7; D is unclear. V dropped 6 bases and J dropped 3 bases, with 6 bases sitting between them. The CDR3 is 11 amino acids. Per the germline V gene, CDR1 is MNHNS and CDR2 is SASEGT. For the CDR3, the DNA is TGTGCCAGCAGGCTGAGCTACGAGCAGTACTTC. Protein product: CASRLSYEQYF.

The chain employs TRBV5-8 and TRBJ1-1; 8 bases agree with TRBD1. Germline CDR1 reads SGHTS; CDR2 reads YDEGEE. V dropped 0 bases and J dropped 0; count of bases not matched to a gene: 10. This CDR3 has 18 residues. The CDR3 sequence is CASSLVALMGQVNTEAFF. CDR3 sequence (DNA): TGTGCCAGCAGCTTGGTTGCCCTGATGGGACAGGTGAACACTGAAGCTTTCTTT.

The V and J genes are TRBV29-1 and TRBJ2-2, with D perhaps matching TRBD2 (6 bases). Germline V gene lookup returns CDR1 SQVTM and CDR2 ANQGSEA. This CDR3 is built from 13 residues. Trimming stripped 3 bases from V and 1 base from J, with 6 bases between. CDR3 sequence (DNA): TGCAGCGTTGACGGGGGGAACACCGGGGAGCTGTTTTTT. This gives the protein CSVDGGNTGELFF.

The chain links TRBV28 to TRBJ1-5; 7 bases map to TRBD1. The V gene's germline CDR1 is MDHEN and CDR2 SYDVKM. Trimming removed 7 bases from V and 2 bases from J; junction bases left unmatched: 11. This CDR3 spans 16 amino acids. Here the CDR3 DNA reads TGTGCCAGCACCGAAGGGCCCGGACAGGGCAATCAGCCCCAGCATTTT. Amino acid sequence: CASTEGPGQGNQPQHF.

The chain links TRBV6-1 to TRBJ2-5; 7 nucleotides match TRBD1. The V and J ends lost 3 bases and 5 bases, in that order; junction bases with no gene match: 12. CDR3 length: 16 amino acids. Germline V gene sequence: CDR1 MNHNS, CDR2 SASEGT. In DNA, the CDR3 is TGTGCCAGCAGTGACCCCAGGGGGACCAACCGGGAGACCCAGTACTTC. As protein: CASSDPRGTNRETQYF.

This chain connects TRBV15 to TRBJ1-3, with D perhaps TRBD1 (6 bases). This CDR3 region has 15 residues. The V end lost 0 bases, the J end lost 4 bases, and 10 bases lay between the germline ends. Per the germline V gene, CDR1 is LNHNV and CDR2 is YYDKDF (reference sequence). For the CDR3, the DNA is TGTGCCACCAGCAGAGACCCCGACAGGGGAAACACCATATATTTT. This translates into CATSRDPDRGNTIYF.

The CDR3 region is CASSLSFLADEQFF. CDR3 sequence (DNA): TGTGCCAGCAGCTTATCATTCCTAGCAGATGAGCAGTTCTTC. The chain recombines TRBV7-2 with TRBJ2-1, with D perhaps matching TRBD2 (5 bases). Deletions cut 2 bases from V and 8 bases from J, with 13 bases between. Germline V CDR1 and CDR2: SGHTA, FQGNSA. CDR3 length: 14 residues. The full variable domain, in which reference TRBV7-2 and TRBJ2-1 provide the parts outside the CDR3, is GAGVSQSPSNKVTEKGKDVELRCDPISGHTALYWYRQSLGQGLEFLIYFQGNSAPDKSGLPSDRFSAERTGGSVSTLTIQRTQQEDSAVYLCASSLSFLADEQFFGPGTRLTVL.

This rearrangement joins TRBV4-1 to TRBJ1-2; no reliable D call. The CDR3 is made up of 13 amino acids. CDR1 is MGHRA, CDR2 YSYEKL, per germline. Trimming stripped 1 base from V and 6 bases from J, with 9 bases between. CDR3 in amino acids: CASSQGPVNGYTF. The CDR3 DNA reads TGCGCCAGCAGCCAAGGCCCAGTAAATGGCTACACCTTC.

In its sample, this clone was seen a few times. The chain uses TRBV9 and TRBJ1-5; D possibly corresponds to TRBD1 (5 bases). Germline CDR1 SGDLS, CDR2 YYNGEE. V was cut by 0 bases and J by 7 bases, with 14 bases left in between. This CDR3 region has 15 residues. The CDR3 here is CASSVGGLHGQPQHF. In DNA form, the CDR3 reads TGTGCCAGCAGCGTAGGGGGACTCCATGGGCAGCCCCAGCATTTT.

The gene calls are TRBV6-6 and TRBJ2-5, with TRBD2 as a possible D gene (6 bases). This CDR3 is 11 amino acids long. Germline lookup yields CDR1 MNHNY and CDR2 SVGAGI (reference sequence). V dropped 6 bases and J dropped 13 bases, with 15 bases sitting between them. The CDR3 DNA is TGTGCCAGCAGCCACCGGGACTCGGTGTACTTC. Protein sequence: CASSHRDSVYF.